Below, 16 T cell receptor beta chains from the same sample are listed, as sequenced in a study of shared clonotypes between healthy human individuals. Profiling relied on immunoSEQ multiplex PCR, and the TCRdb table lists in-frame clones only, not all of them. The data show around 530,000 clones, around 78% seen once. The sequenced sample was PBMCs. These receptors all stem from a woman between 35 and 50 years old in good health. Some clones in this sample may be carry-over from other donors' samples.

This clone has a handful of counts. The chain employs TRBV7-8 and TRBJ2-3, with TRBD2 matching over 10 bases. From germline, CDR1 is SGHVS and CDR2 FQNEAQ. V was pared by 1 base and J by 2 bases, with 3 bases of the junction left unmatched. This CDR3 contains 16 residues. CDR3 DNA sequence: TGTGCCAGCAGCTTAGGGACTAGCGGCTACACAGATACGCAGTATTTT. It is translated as CASSLGTSGYTDTQYF.

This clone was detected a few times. The CDR3 sequence: CASSQGRSGGELFF. CDR3 nucleotide sequence: TGTGCCAGCAGCCAAGGCAGAAGTGGCGGGGAGCTGTTTTTT. The V gene is TRBV4-2, the J gene TRBJ2-2; D gene uncertain. Germline values: CDR1 LGHNA, CDR2 YNFKEQ. CDR3 length: 14 amino acids. The V end lost 1 base, the J end lost 7 bases, and 10 bases lay between the germline ends.

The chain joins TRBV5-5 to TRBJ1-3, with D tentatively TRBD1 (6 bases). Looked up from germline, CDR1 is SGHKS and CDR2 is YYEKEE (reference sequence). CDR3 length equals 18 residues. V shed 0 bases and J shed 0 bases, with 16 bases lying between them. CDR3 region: CASSLATGRGSSGNTIYF. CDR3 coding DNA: TGTGCCAGCAGCTTGGCCACAGGGAGGGGTTCCTCTGGAAACACCATATATTTT.

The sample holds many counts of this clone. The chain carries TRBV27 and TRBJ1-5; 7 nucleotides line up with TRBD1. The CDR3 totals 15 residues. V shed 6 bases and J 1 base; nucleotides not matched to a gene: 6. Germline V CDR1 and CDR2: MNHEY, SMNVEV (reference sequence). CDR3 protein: CASSPAGQSNQPQHF. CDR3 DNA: TGTGCCAGCAGCCCGGCGGGACAGAGCAATCAGCCCCAGCATTTT.

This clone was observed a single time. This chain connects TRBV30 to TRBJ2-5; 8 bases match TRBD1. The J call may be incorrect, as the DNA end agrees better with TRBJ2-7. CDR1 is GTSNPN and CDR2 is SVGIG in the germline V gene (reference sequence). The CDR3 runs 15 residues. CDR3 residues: CAWSTRTGNRYEQYF. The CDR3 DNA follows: TGTGCCTGGAGTACCCGGACAGGGAATCGTTACGAGCAGTACTTC.

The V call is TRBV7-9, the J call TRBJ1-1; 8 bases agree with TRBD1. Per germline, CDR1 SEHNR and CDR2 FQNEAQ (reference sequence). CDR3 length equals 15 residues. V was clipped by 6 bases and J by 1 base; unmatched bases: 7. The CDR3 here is CASSLPGQANTEAFF. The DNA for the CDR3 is TGTGCCAGCAGTCTGCCGGGACAGGCGAACACTGAAGCTTTCTTT.

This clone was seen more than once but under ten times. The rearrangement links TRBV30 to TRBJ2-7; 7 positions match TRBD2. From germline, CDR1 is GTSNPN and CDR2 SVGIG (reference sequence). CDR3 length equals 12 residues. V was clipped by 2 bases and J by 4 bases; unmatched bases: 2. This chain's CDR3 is CAWSREGYEQYF. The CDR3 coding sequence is TGTGCCTGGAGTAGGGAGGGGTACGAGCAGTACTTC.

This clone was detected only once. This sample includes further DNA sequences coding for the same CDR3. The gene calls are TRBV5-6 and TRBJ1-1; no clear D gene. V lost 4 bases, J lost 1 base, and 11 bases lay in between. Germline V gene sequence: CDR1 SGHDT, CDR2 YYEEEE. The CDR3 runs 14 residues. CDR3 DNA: TGTGCCAGCAGCCTGGGCCGGCGGAACACTGAAGCTTTCTTT. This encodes CASSLGRRNTEAFF.

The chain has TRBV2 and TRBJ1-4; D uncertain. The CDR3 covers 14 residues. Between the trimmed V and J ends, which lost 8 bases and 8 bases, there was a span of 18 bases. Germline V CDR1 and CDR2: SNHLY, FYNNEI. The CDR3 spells CASGTDPGGEKLFF. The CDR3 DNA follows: TGTGCCAGCGGAACGGACCCGGGCGGGGAAAAACTGTTTTTT.

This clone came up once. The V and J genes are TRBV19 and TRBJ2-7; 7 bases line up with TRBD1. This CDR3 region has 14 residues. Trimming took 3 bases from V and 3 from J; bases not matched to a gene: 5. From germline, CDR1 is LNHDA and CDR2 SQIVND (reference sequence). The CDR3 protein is CASSMMRQGYEQYF. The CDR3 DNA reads TGTGCCAGTAGTATGATGAGACAGGGCTACGAGCAGTACTTC.

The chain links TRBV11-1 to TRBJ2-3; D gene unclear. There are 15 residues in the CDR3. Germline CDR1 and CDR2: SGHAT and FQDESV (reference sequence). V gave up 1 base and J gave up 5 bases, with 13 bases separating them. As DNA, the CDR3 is TGTGCCAGCAGCTTAGGAACCGCCAGCCGAGATACGCAGTATTTT. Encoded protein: CASSLGTASRDTQYF.

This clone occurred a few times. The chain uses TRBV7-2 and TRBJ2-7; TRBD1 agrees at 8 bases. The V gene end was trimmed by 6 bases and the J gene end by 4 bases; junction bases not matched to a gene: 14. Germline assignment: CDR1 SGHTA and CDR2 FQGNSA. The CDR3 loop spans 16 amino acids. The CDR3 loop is CASRRRTGGSSYEQYF. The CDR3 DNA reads TGTGCCAGCAGACGTCGCACAGGGGGTTCTAGTTACGAGCAGTACTTC.

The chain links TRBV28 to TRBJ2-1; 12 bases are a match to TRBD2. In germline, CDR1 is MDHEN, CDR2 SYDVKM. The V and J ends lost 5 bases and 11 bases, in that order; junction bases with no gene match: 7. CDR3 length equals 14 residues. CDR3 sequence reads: CASSLGTSGWKQFF. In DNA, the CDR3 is TGTGCCAGCAGTCTCGGGACTAGCGGGTGGAAGCAGTTCTTC.

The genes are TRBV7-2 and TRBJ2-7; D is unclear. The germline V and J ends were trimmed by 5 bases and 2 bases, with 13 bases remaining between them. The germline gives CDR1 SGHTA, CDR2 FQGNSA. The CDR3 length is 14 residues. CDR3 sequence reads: CASSQRTGAYEQYF. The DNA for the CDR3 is TGTGCCAGCAGCCAAAGGACGGGCGCCTACGAGCAGTACTTC.

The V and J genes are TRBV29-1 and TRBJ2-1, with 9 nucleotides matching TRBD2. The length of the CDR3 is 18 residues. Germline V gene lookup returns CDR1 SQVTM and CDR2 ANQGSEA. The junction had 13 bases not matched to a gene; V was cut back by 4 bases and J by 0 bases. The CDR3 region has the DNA TGCAGCGTTGTTTTGCGGGAGGGCCGCGGTAGCTCCTACAATGAGCAGTTCTTC. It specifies CSVVLREGRGSSYNEQFF.

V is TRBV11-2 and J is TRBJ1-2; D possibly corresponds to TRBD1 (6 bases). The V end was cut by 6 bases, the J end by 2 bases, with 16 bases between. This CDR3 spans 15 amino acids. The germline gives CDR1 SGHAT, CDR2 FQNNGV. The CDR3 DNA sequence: TGTGCCAGCAGAAGAACCGGGACAAACAACTATGGCTACACCTTC. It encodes CASRRTGTNNYGYTF. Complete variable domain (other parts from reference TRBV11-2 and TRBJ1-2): EAGVAQSPRYKIIEKRQSVAFWCNPISGHATLYWYQQILGQGPKLLIQFQNNGVVDDSQLPKDRFSAERLKGVDSTLKIQPAKLEDSAVYLCASRRTGTNNYGYTFGSGTRLTVV.